This entry lists 26 T cell receptor beta chains sequenced from one sample in a study of somatic mutations in cytotoxic T cells in rheumatoid arthritis. The data were produced by immunoSEQ multiplex PCR, yet TCRdb's version contains in-frame clones alone and is incomplete. The sample has approximately 15,000 clones, 55% to 85% seen once. The sequenced sample consisted of CD8+ T cells sorted from blood. Source of these receptors: an adult with rheumatoid arthritis.

This chain links TRBV7-9 with TRBJ2-7; unclear D gene. Germline-derived CDR1 and CDR2 are SEHNR and FQNEAQ (reference sequence). Trimming pared 0 bases from V and 7 bases from J, leaving 10 bases between. CDR3 length: 13 residues. The CDR3 protein is CASSLAHGQEQYF. The CDR3 DNA reads TGTGCCAGCAGCTTAGCGCACGGCCAGGAGCAGTACTTC.

The chain employs TRBV27 and TRBJ2-3; D is ambiguous. Germline assignment: CDR1 MNHEY and CDR2 SMNVEV (reference sequence). Trimming cost V 1 base and J 0 bases, with 11 bases left between them. This CDR3 region has 16 residues. CDR3 DNA sequence: TGTGCCAGCAGTTTATTGGGCAGTGGAAGCACAGATACGCAGTATTTT. Its protein product is CASSLLGSGSTDTQYF.

The sample holds a few counts of this clone. The chain joins TRBV5-4 to TRBJ2-7, with TRBD2 identical over 8 bases. With V trimmed by 0 bases and J by 0 bases, 2 bases remained unmatched. In germline, CDR1 is SGHNT, CDR2 YYREEE (reference sequence). This CDR3 region has 15 residues. This CDR3 is CASSLVAGGSYEQYF. CDR3 nucleotides: TGTGCCAGCAGCTTGGTTGCGGGGGGCTCCTACGAGCAGTACTTC.

The V and J genes are TRBV4-1 and TRBJ2-5; possibly TRBD1 for D (6 bases). The V end lost 3 bases, the J end lost 5 bases, and 25 bases lay between the germline ends. Germline-derived CDR1 and CDR2 are MGHRA and YSYEKL. This CDR3 is 18 amino acids long. This CDR3 reads CASSQESWTVIQGETQYF. In DNA form, the CDR3 reads TGCGCCAGCAGCCAGGAGTCATGGACAGTCATTCAGGGGGAGACCCAGTACTTC.

The chain uses TRBV27 and TRBJ2-7; D gene uncertain. The length of the CDR3 is 13 residues. The germline V gene encodes CDR1 MNHEY and CDR2 SMNVEV (reference sequence). V was pared by 5 bases and J by 11 bases, with 19 bases between. As DNA, the CDR3 is TGTGCCAGCAGTCTCCCCGGCAGGAACTACAAGTACTTC. Translating it yields CASSLPGRNYKYF.

V and J are TRBV7-9 and TRBJ2-5, with 13 bases identical to TRBD2. V trimming: 7 bases; J trimming: 0 bases; junction bases outside the gene matches: 11. CDR3 length: 18 residues. Germline V gene sequence: CDR1 SEHNR, CDR2 FQNEAQ (reference sequence). The CDR3 DNA reads as TGTGCCAGCATCCAGCGTGGGACTAGCGGGAAATACCAAGAGACCCAGTACTTC. It yields the protein CASIQRGTSGKYQETQYF.

This chain uses TRBV4-1 with TRBJ2-3; D gene ambiguous. The CDR3 contains 15 residues. The germline gives CDR1 MGHRA, CDR2 YSYEKL. Trimming took off 6 bases at V and 1 base at J, with 14 bases between the two ends. The CDR3 reads CASSLSSYGTDTQYF. The CDR3 DNA is TGCGCCAGCAGTCTATCTAGTTATGGCACAGATACGCAGTATTTT.

The V gene is TRBV21-1, the J gene TRBJ1-6. TRBV21-1 is shown as a pseudogene. There are 15 residues in the CDR3. The CDR3, as DNA: TGTGCCAGCAGCAAGGGGGTCGGGTGTAATTCACCCCTCCACTTT. The encoded protein is CASSKGVGCNSPLHF.

V and J are TRBV19 and TRBJ1-2, with D perhaps matching TRBD1 (6 bases). V was trimmed by 5 bases and J by 7 bases, leaving 11 bases between them. The CDR3 is made up of 12 amino acids. Germline CDR1 LNHDA, CDR2 SQIVND (reference sequence). The CDR3 nucleotides read TGTGCCAGTAGTCTTACAGGGACTGGCTACACCTTC. It translates to CASSLTGTGYTF.

The rearrangement uses TRBV4-3 and TRBJ2-3; D may be TRBD2 (6 bases). Germline V CDR1 and CDR2: LGHNA, YSLEER. With 0 bases removed from V and 2 bases from J, the gap between germline ends came to 15 bases. The CDR3 runs 17 residues. CDR3 loop: CASSQDPGLLSTDTQYF. The CDR3 bases are TGCGCCAGCAGCCAAGATCCGGGACTCCTTTCCACAGATACGCAGTATTTT.

This chain uses TRBV5-6 with TRBJ2-7, with unresolved D. The CDR3 length is 15 residues. From germline, CDR1 is SGHDT and CDR2 YYEEEE. V was clipped by 0 bases and J by 0 bases, with 10 bases between them. CDR3 nucleotide sequence: TGTGCCAGCAGCTTGGTTCCGGGCGGCTCCTACGAGCAGTACTTC. Translation gives CASSLVPGGSYEQYF.

This chain links TRBV7-6 with TRBJ1-4; 8 bases fit TRBD1. In germline, CDR1 is SGHVS, CDR2 FNYEAQ. The CDR3 loop spans 16 amino acids. The ends lost 3 bases at V and 7 bases at J; junction bases unmatched: 10. The CDR3 coding sequence is TGTGCCAGCAGCTTTGAGATACAGGGGGAAGGTGAAAAACTGTTTTTT. This gives the protein CASSFEIQGEGEKLFF.

This clone was detected only once. The CDR3 sequence is CAISPQGARSYEQYF. As DNA, the CDR3 is TGTGCCATCAGTCCGCAGGGGGCGAGATCCTACGAGCAGTACTTC. The chain combines TRBV10-3 with TRBJ2-5; 8 bases fit TRBD1. The J call may be incorrect, as the DNA end agrees better with TRBJ2-7. The CDR3 extends over 15 amino acids. CDR1 and CDR2 (germline): ENHRY, SYGVKD.

The gene calls are TRBV9 and TRBJ2-7; the D call may be TRBD1 or TRBD2 (6 bases each). Germline V lookup: CDR1 SGDLS, CDR2 YYNGEE. V was cut by 0 bases and J by 6 bases, with 16 bases left in between. The CDR3 consists of 15 residues. This CDR3 is CASSVEGGILSEQYF. In nucleotides, the CDR3 is TGTGCCAGCAGCGTAGAAGGGGGGATCTTAAGCGAGCAGTACTTC.

V gene TRBV7-9 combines with J gene TRBJ2-7; no clear D. The CDR3 length is 13 residues. Germline V gives CDR1 SEHNR, CDR2 FQNEAQ (reference sequence). Trimming stripped 3 bases from V and 0 bases from J, with 6 bases between. In nucleotides, the CDR3 is TGTGCCAGCAGCTTGCAAGTCTCCTACGAGCAGTACTTC. Protein sequence: CASSLQVSYEQYF.

This clone was counted only a few times. J is TRBJ2-5 and V is TRBV9; D is uncertain. V gave up 0 bases and J gave up 0 bases, with 9 bases separating them. CDR3 size: 15 residues. Germline V gives CDR1 SGDLS, CDR2 YYNGEE. The CDR3 DNA reads as TGTGCCAGCAGCGTAGGCTATGACAACCAAGAGACCCAGTACTTC. Translated, it gives CASSVGYDNQETQYF.

The chain couples TRBV5-1 to TRBJ1-6; TRBD1 might be the D (6 bases). Germline loops: CDR1 SGHRS, CDR2 YFSETQ. V was pared by 5 bases and J by 9 bases, with 15 bases between. This CDR3 is 14 amino acids long. The CDR3 protein is CASRDPAGASPLHF. The CDR3 DNA reads as TGCGCCAGCAGAGACCCGGCGGGGGCTTCACCCCTCCACTTT.

The gene calls are TRBV2 and TRBJ2-4; D unclear. Trimming removed 3 bases from V and 0 bases from J, with 15 bases in between. The germline gives CDR1 SNHLY, CDR2 FYNNEI. The CDR3 extends over 17 amino acids. CDR3 nucleotide sequence: TGTGCCAGCAGTGAGCATAGGCCCACCCCAGCCAAAAACATTCAGTACTTC. Protein sequence: CASSEHRPTPAKNIQYF.

The CDR3: CASSYSTYEQYF. The DNA for the CDR3 is TGTGCCAGCAGTTACTCAACCTACGAGCAGTACTTC. The genes are TRBV6-6 and TRBJ2-7; no clear D. Germline V gene sequence: CDR1 MNHNY, CDR2 SVGAGI (reference sequence). Between the trimmed V and J ends, which lost 0 bases and 2 bases, there was a span of 2 bases. The CDR3 runs 12 residues.

This clone is labeled as medium-sized. V is TRBV6-6 and J is TRBJ1-2; D gene unclear. V was pared by 6 bases and J by 4 bases, with 18 bases between. Germline V gene data show CDR1 as MNHNY and CDR2 as SVGAGI (reference sequence). The CDR3 has 15 residues. Written as DNA, the CDR3 is TGTGCCAGCAGCCAGAGCTCTGTATTATTCTATGGCTACACCTTC. As protein: CASSQSSVLFYGYTF.

This clone qualifies as medium-sized (0.01 to 0.1%). The gene calls are TRBV5-1 and TRBJ2-7; D not certain. The CDR3 loop spans 14 amino acids. The germline CDR1 and CDR2 sequences are SGHRS and YFSETQ. V shed 0 bases and J shed 2 bases, with 9 bases lying between them. The CDR3: CASSLGSATYEQYF. The CDR3 DNA reads TGCGCCAGCAGCTTGGGGTCTGCCACCTACGAGCAGTACTTC.

The chain recombines TRBV9 with TRBJ1-1, with a possible D match to TRBD1 (6 bases). V gave up 4 bases and J gave up 4 bases, with 11 bases separating them. The CDR3 is made up of 13 amino acids. CDR1 SGDLS and CDR2 YYNGEE come from the germline V gene. CDR3 loop: CASSRGVGTEAFF. Written as DNA, the CDR3 is TGTGCCAGCAGCAGGGGGGTTGGCACTGAAGCTTTCTTT.

The genes are TRBV7-8 and TRBJ2-1; 13 nucleotides agree with TRBD2. CDR1 and CDR2 (germline): SGHVS, FQNEAQ. This CDR3 region has 17 residues. V dropped 4 bases and J dropped 7; count of bases not matched to a gene: 10. CDR3 sequence: CASSSLLAGGPKNEQFF. Written as DNA, the CDR3 is TGTGCCAGCAGCTCGCTACTAGCGGGGGGGCCTAAAAATGAGCAGTTCTTC.

V gene TRBV7-9 combines with J gene TRBJ2-7; D uncertain. Trimming shortened V by 2 bases and J by 2 bases, and 7 bases separated the two germline ends. Germline V gene data show CDR1 as SEHNR and CDR2 as FQNEAQ (reference sequence). This CDR3 contains 13 residues. In DNA, the CDR3 is TGTGCCAGCAGCTTAAACAGCCCCTACGAGCAGTACTTC. Residues: CASSLNSPYEQYF.

In DNA form, the CDR3 reads TGTGCCAGCAGTGAGGCAGGGTCGGGAGAAAAACTGTTTTTT. It yields the protein CASSEAGSGEKLFF. The V gene is TRBV25-1, the J gene TRBJ1-4; D may be TRBD1 (5 bases). Germline CDR1 reads MGHDK; CDR2 reads SYGVNS. Trimming left V 3 bases short and J 8 bases short, with 13 bases between. The CDR3 contains 14 residues.

This chain connects TRBV27 to TRBJ1-6; D gene uncertain. This CDR3 region has 13 residues. CDR1 is MNHEY and CDR2 is SMNVEV in the germline V gene (reference sequence). Trimming took off 3 bases at V and 9 bases at J, with 9 bases between the two ends. In DNA, the CDR3 is TGTGCCAGCAGTTTTCGGTCTATTTCACCCCTCCACTTT. It is translated as CASSFRSISPLHF.